This T cell receptor (beta chain) was sequenced during a study of T-cell memory formation after mild COVID-19. There are 15 residues in the CDR3. Trimming left V 2 bases short and J 3 bases short, with 14 bases between. Germline values: CDR1 MNHEY, CDR2 SMNVEV (reference sequence). TCRdb ran MiXCR on the 5' RACE reads and lists one entry per CDR3 protein. The sample yields more than 110,000 distinct CDR3 sequences, 11% to 15% seen once. In the case of this clonotype: Its antigen is as yet unknown.

Study results and caveats: Contracting CD4+ clones sat mainly in CM and EM; CD8+ in EMRA.

The TCR originated in an adult woman who had mild COVID-19 (a few samples of this study predate the infection). Cell type and time point are not known. V usage is TRBV27 and J usage is TRBJ2-7; D is ambiguous. The specimen sequenced was PBMCs or a T cell subset sorted from them (not recorded which). DNA for the CDR3: TGTGCCAGCAGTTTAAGACTCCGAACTCGCTACGAGCAGTACTTC. The encoded protein is CASSLRLRTRYEQYF.